Below are 27 T cell receptor beta chains sequenced from a single sample in a study of tumor-infiltrating lymphocytes in primary liver carcinoma. The tissue used was unsorted bulk material of about 20-33 mg. RNA and DNA were co-extracted from it with the AllPrep DNA/RNA mini kit. The template, roughly 0.45 ug total RNA, yielded TCR beta cDNA made with a constant-region primer. Three nested multiplex PCR rounds, a slightly modified ARM-PCR method, built the TCR beta libraries. In the first two PCR rounds, TRBV1-TRBV30 forward primers were paired with a C-beta reverse primer, and each round lasted roughly 9 cycles. TCRdb re-derived calls from the multiplex PCR reads in MiXCR, one entry per CDR3 protein. This table holds about 37,000 distinct CDR3 sequences, approximately 71% found once. Sample: tumor-adjacent normal liver tissue. Receptors originate from a man in his forties with primary liver carcinoma and hepatitis B virus infection.

As to this clonotype: The junction departs from the called germline gene at one end, perhaps through a read error. The chain uses TRBV11-1 and TRBJ2-4; 10 nucleotides align to TRBD2. The CDR3 totals 17 residues. Germline CDR1 SGHAT, CDR2 FQDESV (reference sequence). CDR3 amino acids: CVSSLPGTSATKNIQYF. CDR3 coding DNA: TGTGTCAGCAGCCTTCCCGGGACTAGCGCGACCAAAAACATTCAATACTTC. Based on the CDR3 plus reference TRBV11-1 and TRBJ2-4, the full variable domain is EAEVAQSPRYKITEKSQAVAFWCDPISGHATLYWYRQILGQGPELLVQFQDESVVDDSQLPKDRFSAERLKGVDSTLKIQPAELGDSAMYLCVSSLPGTSATKNIQYFGAGTRLSVL.

As regards this clonotype: One end of the junction does not line up with germline, which may come from a read error. The gene calls are TRBV29-1 and TRBJ2-1, with D uncertain. The CDR3 loop spans 15 amino acids. Germline loops: CDR1 SQVTM, CDR2 ANQGSEA. The CDR3 is CCVEGHEGSFNEQFF. The CDR3 bases are TGCTGCGTTGAAGGGCACGAAGGTAGTTTCAATGAGCAGTTCTTC.

As concerns this clonotype: The junction differs from germline at one of its ends, possibly a read error. The V call is TRBV11-1, the J call TRBJ2-7; D is unresolved. CDR1 is SGHAT, CDR2 FQDESV, per germline (reference sequence). The CDR3 covers 14 residues. DNA for the CDR3: TGTACCAGCAGCCATGGACGGCGATTCTACGAGCAGCACTTC. Amino acids: CTSSHGRRFYEQHF.

This clonotype appeared a single time. This CDR3 fails to terminate in the conserved phenylalanine or tryptophan, so it likely reflects a read error. This chain links TRBV4-1 with TRBJ2-5; D unclear. The germline V gene has CDR1 MGHRA and CDR2 YSYEKL. CDR3 size: 13 residues. The CDR3 sequence is CASSQDDTETQYL. CDR3 sequence (DNA): TGCGCTAGCAGCCAAGACGACACAGAGACCCAGTACTTA.

With regard to this clonotype: Since the CDR3 does not end with the conserved phenylalanine or tryptophan, this likely comes from a read error. The limits of the CDR3 on the DNA are not certain, so only TCRdb's listed CDR3 is given. The CDR3 loop reads CASSYEVPYELYL. The rearrangement uses TRBV6-2 or TRBV6-3 and TRBJ2-7. The CDR3 numbers 13 amino acids, ends counted. The germline V gene has CDR1 MNHEY and CDR2 SVGEGT.

Notes on this clonotype: A read error may account for a junction end that differs from germline. The chain links TRBV7-8 to TRBJ1-5; D is perhaps TRBD1 (6 bases). The closer fit of TRBJ2-3 to the DNA end suggests the J call may be wrong. Germline loops: CDR1 SGHVS, CDR2 FQNEAQ. The CDR3 loop spans 17 amino acids. CDR3 in DNA: TGTGTCAGCAGCCCGATGTTGATGGGGGCCAACAGGCAGCCCCAGTATTTT. As protein: CVSSPMLMGANRQPQYF.

This clonotype was counted a single time. The V call is TRBV29-1, the J call TRBJ2-1; either TRBD1 or TRBD2 may fit D (5 bases each). The end of the DNA aligns better with TRBJ2-7, so the J call may be wrong. This CDR3 is 15 amino acids long. Looked up from germline, CDR1 is SQVTM and CDR2 is ANQGSEA. The CDR3 DNA reads as TGCAGCGTTGAGGTGGGCGGCAGGGCCAGCGGTGAGCAGTACTTC. Translated: CSVEVGGRASGEQYF.

The sample holds a few counts of this clonotype. A much larger clone lies one base from this, so it may be a read error. V and J are TRBV5-1 and TRBJ1-4; D ambiguous. The CDR3 extends over 14 amino acids. CDR1 is SGHRS, CDR2 YFSETQ, per germline. For the CDR3, the DNA is TGCGCCAGCAGCTTGACGGGAATGGATGAAAAACCGTTTTTT. Its protein is CASSLTGMDEKPFF.

Only a few counts were recorded for this clonotype. Just one base apart from a much larger clone, this may be a read error. The rearrangement uses TRBV27 and TRBJ2-1; the D gene is possibly TRBD2 (6 bases). This CDR3 spans 10 amino acids. Germline values: CDR1 MNHEY, CDR2 SMNVEV (reference sequence). The CDR3 region has the DNA TGTGCCAGCGGCGGGACTGAGCAGCTCTTC. Translated, it gives CASGGTEQLF.

This chain uses TRBV11-1 with TRBJ2-7; D unresolved. The CDR3 has 13 amino acids. V gave up 6 bases and J gave up 11 bases, with 20 bases separating them. Germline V gene sequence: CDR1 SGHAT, CDR2 FQDESV (reference sequence). CDR3 protein: CASRWKRSYDKYF. As DNA, the CDR3 is TGTGCCAGCAGGTGGAAGCGATCCTACGATAAGTACTTC. The full variable domain, its missing parts supplied by reference TRBV11-1 and TRBJ2-7, is EAEVAQSPRYKITEKSQAVAFWCDPISGHATLYWYRQILGQGPELLVQFQDESVVDDSQLPKDRFSAERLKGVDSTLKIQPAELGDSAMYLCASRWKRSYDKYFGPGTRLTVT.

The chain links TRBV6-1 to TRBJ2-5; D is uncertain. V was trimmed by 1 base and J by 8 bases, leaving 17 bases between them. The germline CDR1 and CDR2 sequences are MNHNS and SASEGT. This CDR3 has 15 residues. The CDR3 spells CASSEECSYLGTQYF. The CDR3, as DNA: TGTGCCAGCAGTGAAGAGTGTAGTTACCTCGGAACCCAGTACTTC.

This clonotype was observed at least ten times. This chain connects TRBV2 to TRBJ2-3; no reliable D call. The CDR3 totals 15 residues. CDR1 is SNHLY and CDR2 is FYNNEI in the germline V gene. V was cut by 1 base and J by 0 bases, with 8 bases left in between. CDR3 sequence: CASSEVARSTDTQYF. The DNA for the CDR3 is TGTGCCAGCAGTGAAGTAGCCAGGAGCACAGATACGCAGTATTTT. Together with reference TRBV2 and TRBJ2-3, the CDR3 gives the full variable domain: EPEVTQTPSHQVTQMGQEVILRCVPISNHLYFYWYRQILGQKVEFLVSFYNNEISEKSEIFDDQFSVERPDGSNFTLKIRSTKLEDSAMYFCASSEVARSTDTQYFGPGTRLTVL.

This clonotype showed up just a few times. V and J are TRBV29-1 and TRBJ2-7, with TRBD2 matching 7 bases. The CDR3 contains 12 residues. Germline CDR1 SQVTM, CDR2 ANQGSEA. The chain's CDR3 is CSPREGTYEQYF. Here the CDR3 DNA reads TGCAGTCCCAGGGAGGGGACCTACGAGCAGTACTTC.

The rearrangement joins TRBV9 to TRBJ2-7; D is uncertain. CDR3 size: 15 residues. Trimming removed 0 bases from V and 0 bases from J, with 10 bases in between. The germline gives CDR1 SGDLS, CDR2 YYNGEE. The DNA for the CDR3 is TGTGCCAGCAGCGTAGGGTCACAAAGCTCCTACGAGCAGTACTTC. It translates to CASSVGSQSSYEQYF.

Concerning this clonotype itself: Its ends do not fully match the called genes, so a read error is possible. The chain recombines TRBV6-1 with TRBJ1-1; D ambiguous. The CDR3 is 13 amino acids. Germline CDR1 is MNHNS and CDR2 is SASEGT. CDR3 amino acids: CASRKEKNTEAFF. As DNA, the CDR3 is TGTGCCAGCAGAAAAGAGAAGAACACTGAGGCTTTCTTT.

This clonotype occurred a few times. The CDR3 carries no conserved terminal phenylalanine or tryptophan, so it likely arises from a read error. The DNA is omitted, as the CDR3 cannot be located on it reliably, and the CDR3 follows TCRdb's listing. The chain is built from TRBV6-5 and TRBJ2-7; TRBD1 is the table's D call and was not checked against the DNA. CDR1 and CDR2 (germline): MNHEY, SVGAGI. Ends included, the CDR3 has 14 residues. The CDR3 reads CASSYGTGGEGQHL.

CDR3 residues: CDSGVRGGNTIYF. The CDR3 region has the DNA TGTGACAGTGGCGTCAGAGGAGGAAACACCATATATTTT. The chain carries TRBV4-2 and TRBJ1-3; D is ambiguous. CDR3 length: 13 residues. The germline V gene encodes CDR1 LGHNA and CDR2 YNFKEQ.

A note on this clonotype: The CDR3 does not end in the conserved phenylalanine or tryptophan, so this is likely a read error. The chain is built from TRBV5-4 and TRBJ2-3; TRBD2 matches 8 bases. The CDR3 is 16 amino acids. Trimming at V came to 0 bases and at J to 2 bases, leaving 5 bases not matched to a gene. Germline CDR1 reads SGHNT; CDR2 reads YYREEE (reference sequence). The CDR3 spells CASSLGGSGVTDTQYL. The CDR3 DNA reads as TGTGCCAGCAGCTTGGGAGGTAGCGGGGTCACAGATACGCAGTATCTT.

The chain links TRBV6-2 or TRBV6-3 to TRBJ2-7; TRBD1 aligns across 7 bases. CDR1 MNHEY and CDR2 SVGEGT come from the germline V gene. The CDR3 has 14 residues. This chain's CDR3 is CAGSSFGTAYEQYF. As DNA, the CDR3 is TGTGCTGGCAGTTCGTTCGGGACAGCCTACGAGCAGTACTTC.

This clonotype was detected only a few times. At one end the junction does not follow the germline gene, possibly because of a read error. The chain joins TRBV6-1 to TRBJ2-6; D gene unclear. The CDR3 consists of 16 residues. From germline, CDR1 is MNHNS and CDR2 SASEGT. The DNA of the CDR3 is TGCGCCAGCAGTGAACAGCCCAAGGCTGGGACCAACGTCCTGACTTTC. It codes for CASSEQPKAGTNVLTF.

There are many counts of this clonotype. The rearrangement links TRBV7-9 to TRBJ1-4; D might be TRBD1 (6 bases). The CDR3 loop spans 15 amino acids. In germline, CDR1 is SEHNR, CDR2 FQNEAQ (reference sequence). Between the trimmed V and J ends, which lost 5 bases and 6 bases, there was a span of 16 bases. The CDR3 reads CASSAHRVLHEKLFF. The DNA of the CDR3 is TGTGCCAGCAGCGCCCACAGGGTATTGCATGAAAAACTGTTTTTT.

Concerning this clonotype itself: One end of the junction is discordant with germline, which a read error may explain. The chain combines TRBV6-4 with TRBJ2-1; 10 nucleotides match TRBD2. Germline V gene data show CDR1 as MRHNA and CDR2 as SNTAGT. The CDR3 loop spans 14 amino acids. CDR3 loop: CATSGSAGGSEQFF. DNA of the CDR3: TGTGCCACCAGTGGCTCAGCGGGAGGGAGTGAGCAGTTCTTC.

This chain links TRBV5-1 with TRBJ1-1, with D possibly TRBD1 on 5 matching bases. The CDR3 length is 12 residues. Trimming shortened V by 6 bases and J by 5 bases, and 11 bases separated the two germline ends. Germline loops: CDR1 SGHRS, CDR2 YFSETQ. CDR3 amino acids: CASNVGGTEAFF. The CDR3 DNA follows: TGCGCCAGCAATGTCGGGGGTACTGAAGCTTTCTTT.

A note on this clonotype: At one end the junction does not follow the germline gene, possibly because of a read error. The gene calls are TRBV6-5 and TRBJ2-2; the D gene is possibly TRBD2 (5 bases). Germline CDR1 and CDR2: MNHEY and SVGAGI. This CDR3 spans 13 amino acids. In nucleotides, the CDR3 is TGCGCCAACAGTTACCAGGACGCCGGGGAACTGTTTTTT. It translates to CANSYQDAGELFF.

Worth noting for this clonotype: Compared with germline, one end of the junction differs, possibly owing to a read error. The J gene is TRBJ2-3, the V gene TRBV6-2 or TRBV6-3; TRBD1 or TRBD2 may be the D gene (5 bases each). Germline values: CDR1 MNHEY, CDR2 SVGEGT. The CDR3 loop spans 16 amino acids. CDR3 sequence: CASSFLGRPGGDTQYF. The CDR3 nucleotides read TGTGCCAGCAGCTTCTTAGGACGGCCTGGGGGAGATACACAGTATTTT.

The rearrangement uses TRBV28 and TRBJ2-5; D is unresolved. The germline gives CDR1 MDHEN, CDR2 SYDVKM. The ends were cut back, 9 bases at V and 5 bases at J, with 16 bases in the middle. The CDR3 runs 13 residues. The CDR3 region has the DNA TGTGCCAGAATACGGTCTGGGGTGGAGACCCAGTACTTC. Residues: CARIRSGVETQYF.

Concerning this clonotype: One junction end does not reproduce the germline sequence, and a read error may be involved. V usage is TRBV11-2 and J usage is TRBJ1-1, with 8 nucleotides matching TRBD1. The CDR3 is 16 amino acids. Germline V gives CDR1 SGHAT, CDR2 FQNNGV. DNA for the CDR3: TGTGTCAGCAGCTTAGATTGGACAGGGATTGACACTGAGGCTTTCTTT. This sequence encodes CVSSLDWTGIDTEAFF.